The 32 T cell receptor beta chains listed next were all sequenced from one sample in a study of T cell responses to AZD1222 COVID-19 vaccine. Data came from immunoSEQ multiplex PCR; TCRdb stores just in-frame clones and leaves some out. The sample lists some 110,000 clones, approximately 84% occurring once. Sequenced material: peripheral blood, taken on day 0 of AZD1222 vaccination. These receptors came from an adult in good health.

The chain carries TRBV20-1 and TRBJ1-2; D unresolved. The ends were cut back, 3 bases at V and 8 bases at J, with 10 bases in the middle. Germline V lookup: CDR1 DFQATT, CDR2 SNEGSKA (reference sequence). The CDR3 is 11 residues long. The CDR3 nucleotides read TGCAGTGCTAGGGGCGACACGGGCTACACCTTC. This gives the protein CSARGDTGYTF.

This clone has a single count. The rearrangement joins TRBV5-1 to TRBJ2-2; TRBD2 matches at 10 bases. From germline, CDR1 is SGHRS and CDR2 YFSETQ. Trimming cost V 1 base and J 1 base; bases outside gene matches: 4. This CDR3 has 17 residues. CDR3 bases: TGCGCCAGCAGCTTGTTACTAGCGGGGTTGAACACCGGGGAGCTGTTTTTT. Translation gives CASSLLLAGLNTGELFF.

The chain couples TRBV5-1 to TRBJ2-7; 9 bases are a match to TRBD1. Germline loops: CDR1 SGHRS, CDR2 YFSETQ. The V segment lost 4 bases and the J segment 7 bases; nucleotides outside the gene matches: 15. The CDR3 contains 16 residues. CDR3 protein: CASSPTGVQGAREQYF. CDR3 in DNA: TGCGCCAGCAGCCCTACGGGGGTACAGGGGGCGAGGGAGCAGTACTTC. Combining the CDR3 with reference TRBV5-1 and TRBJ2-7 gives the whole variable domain KAGVTQTPRYLIKTRGQQVTLSCSPISGHRSVSWYQQTPGQGLQFLFEYFSETQRNKGNFPGRFSGRQFSNSRSEMNVSTLELGDSALYLCASSPTGVQGAREQYFGPGTRLTVT.

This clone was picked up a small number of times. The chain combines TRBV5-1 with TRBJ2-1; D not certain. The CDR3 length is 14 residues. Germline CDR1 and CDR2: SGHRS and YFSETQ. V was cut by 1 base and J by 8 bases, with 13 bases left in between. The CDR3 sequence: CASSLTSTHDEQFF. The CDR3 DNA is TGCGCCAGCAGCTTGACGTCTACCCACGATGAGCAGTTCTTC. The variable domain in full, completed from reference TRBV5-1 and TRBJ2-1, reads KAGVTQTPRYLIKTRGQQVTLSCSPISGHRSVSWYQQTPGQGLQFLFEYFSETQRNKGNFPGRFSGRQFSNSRSEMNVSTLELGDSALYLCASSLTSTHDEQFFGPGTRLTVL.

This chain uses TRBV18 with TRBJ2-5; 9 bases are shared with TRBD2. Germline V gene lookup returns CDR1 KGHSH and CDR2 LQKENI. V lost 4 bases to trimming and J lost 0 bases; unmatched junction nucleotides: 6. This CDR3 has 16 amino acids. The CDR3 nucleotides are TGTGCCAGCTCACGCGGGACTAGCTCGTACCAAGAGACCCAGTACTTC. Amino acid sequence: CASSRGTSSYQETQYF.

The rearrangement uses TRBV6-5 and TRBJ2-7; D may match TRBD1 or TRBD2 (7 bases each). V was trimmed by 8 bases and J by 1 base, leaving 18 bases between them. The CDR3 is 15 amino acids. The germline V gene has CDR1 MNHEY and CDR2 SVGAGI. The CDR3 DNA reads TGTGCCAGCGCCGTCCTAGCGGACAGGTCCTACGAGCAGTACTTC. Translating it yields CASAVLADRSYEQYF.

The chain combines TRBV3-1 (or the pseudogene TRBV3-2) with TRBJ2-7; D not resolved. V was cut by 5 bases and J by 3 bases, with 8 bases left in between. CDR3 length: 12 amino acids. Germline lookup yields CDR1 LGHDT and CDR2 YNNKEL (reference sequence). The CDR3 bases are TGTGCCAGCAGCGGAATAAGCTACGAGCAGTACTTC. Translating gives CASSGISYEQYF.

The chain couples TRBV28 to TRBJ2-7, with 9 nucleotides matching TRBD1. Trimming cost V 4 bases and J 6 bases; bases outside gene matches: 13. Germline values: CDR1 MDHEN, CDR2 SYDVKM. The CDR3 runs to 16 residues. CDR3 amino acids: CASSYSYRDRAVEQYF. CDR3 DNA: TGTGCCAGCAGTTACTCTTACCGGGACAGGGCTGTCGAGCAGTACTTC.

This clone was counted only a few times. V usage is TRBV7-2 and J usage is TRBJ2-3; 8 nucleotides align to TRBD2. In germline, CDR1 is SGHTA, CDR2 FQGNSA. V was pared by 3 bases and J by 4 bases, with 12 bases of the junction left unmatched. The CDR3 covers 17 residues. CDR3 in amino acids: CASSFFPSGRMADTQYF. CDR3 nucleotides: TGTGCCAGCAGCTTCTTCCCCAGCGGGAGAATGGCAGATACGCAGTATTTT.

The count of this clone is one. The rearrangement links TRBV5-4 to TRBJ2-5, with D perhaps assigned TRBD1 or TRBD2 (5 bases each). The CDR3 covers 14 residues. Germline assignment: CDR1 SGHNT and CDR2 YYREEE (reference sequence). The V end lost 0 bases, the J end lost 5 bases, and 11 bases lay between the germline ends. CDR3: CASSLEGTRETQYF. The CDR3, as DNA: TGTGCCAGCAGCTTGGAAGGGACGAGGGAGACCCAGTACTTC.

Here the CDR3 reads CASSSATGGYTF. CDR3 DNA: TGTGCCAGCAGCTCCGCAACGGGTGGCTACACCTTC. This chain links TRBV7-2 with TRBJ1-2; D uncertain. CDR3 length: 12 amino acids. The germline V gene encodes CDR1 SGHTA and CDR2 FQGNSA. The V gene lost 4 bases and the J gene lost 7 bases, with 10 bases spanning the gap. Variable domain in full (rest from reference TRBV7-2 and TRBJ1-2): GAGVSQSPSNKVTEKGKDVELRCDPISGHTALYWYRQSLGQGLEFLIYFQGNSAPDKSGLPSDRFSAERTGGSVSTLTIQRTQQEDSAVYLCASSSATGGYTFGSGTRLTVV.

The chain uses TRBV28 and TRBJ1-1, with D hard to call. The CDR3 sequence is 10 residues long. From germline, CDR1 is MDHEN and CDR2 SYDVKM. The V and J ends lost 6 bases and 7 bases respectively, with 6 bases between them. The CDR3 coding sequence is TGTGCCAGCAGGGGAATTGAAGCTTTCTTT. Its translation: CASRGIEAFF.

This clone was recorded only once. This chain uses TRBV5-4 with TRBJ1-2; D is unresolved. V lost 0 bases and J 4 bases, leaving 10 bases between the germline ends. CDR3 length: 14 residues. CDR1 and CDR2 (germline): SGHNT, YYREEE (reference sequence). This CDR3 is CASSLGVGIYGYTF. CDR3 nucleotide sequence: TGTGCCAGCAGCTTGGGCGTAGGGATCTATGGCTACACCTTC.

The CDR3 region is CASSLSRNREAFF. The CDR3 nucleotides read TGTGCCAGCAGCTTATCTAGAAACCGTGAAGCTTTCTTT. This sequence joins TRBV7-3 and TRBJ1-1; D is unclear. Germline V CDR1 and CDR2: SGHTA, FQGTGA. V was cut by 2 bases and J by 7 bases, with 11 bases left in between. The CDR3 has 13 amino acids. The full variable domain, in which reference TRBV7-3 and TRBJ1-1 provide the parts outside the CDR3, is GAGVSQTPSNKVTEKGKYVELRCDPISGHTALYWYRQSLGQGPEFLIYFQGTGAADDSGLPNDRFFAVRPEGSVSTLKIQRTERGDSAVYLCASSLSRNREAFFGQGTRLTVV.

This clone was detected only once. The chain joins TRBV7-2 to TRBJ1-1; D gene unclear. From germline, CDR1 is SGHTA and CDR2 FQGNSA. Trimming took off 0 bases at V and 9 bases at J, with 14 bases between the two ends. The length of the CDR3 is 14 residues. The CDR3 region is CASSLAPQPAQAFF. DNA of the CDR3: TGTGCCAGCAGCTTAGCCCCCCAGCCTGCCCAAGCTTTCTTT.

In DNA, the CDR3 is TGTGCCAGCTCACCGATAGGAGGGGACACTGAAGCTTTCTTT. The encoded protein is CASSPIGGDTEAFF. This chain links TRBV18 with TRBJ1-1; tentative D call: TRBD1 (5 bases). The CDR3 spans 14 residues. CDR1 is KGHSH and CDR2 is LQKENI in the germline V gene. Trimming took 3 bases from V and 3 from J, leaving 11 bases between them.

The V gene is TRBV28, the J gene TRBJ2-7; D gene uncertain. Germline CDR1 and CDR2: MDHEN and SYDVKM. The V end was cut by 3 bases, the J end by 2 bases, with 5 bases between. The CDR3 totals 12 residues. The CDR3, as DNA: TGTGCCAGCAGTTTGGGTGCCTACGAGCAGTACTTC. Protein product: CASSLGAYEQYF.

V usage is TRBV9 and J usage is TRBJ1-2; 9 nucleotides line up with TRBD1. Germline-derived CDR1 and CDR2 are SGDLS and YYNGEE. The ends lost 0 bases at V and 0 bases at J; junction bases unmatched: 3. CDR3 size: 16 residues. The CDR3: CASSVDRQGANYGYTF. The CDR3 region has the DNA TGTGCCAGCAGCGTAGACCGACAGGGGGCTAACTATGGCTACACCTTC. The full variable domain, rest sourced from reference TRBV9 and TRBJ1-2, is DSGVTQTPKHLITATGQRVTLRCSPRSGDLSVYWYQQSLDQGLQFLIQYYNGEERAKGNILERFSAQQFPDLHSELNLSSLELGDSALYFCASSVDRQGANYGYTFGSGTRLTVV.

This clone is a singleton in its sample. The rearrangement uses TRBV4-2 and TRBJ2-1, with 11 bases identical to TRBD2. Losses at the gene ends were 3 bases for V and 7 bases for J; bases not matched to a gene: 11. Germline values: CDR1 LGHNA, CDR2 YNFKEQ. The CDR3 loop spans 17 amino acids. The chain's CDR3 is CASSQGGGVAGGNEQFF. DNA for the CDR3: TGTGCCAGCAGCCAGGGTGGGGGAGTAGCGGGAGGGAATGAGCAGTTCTTC.

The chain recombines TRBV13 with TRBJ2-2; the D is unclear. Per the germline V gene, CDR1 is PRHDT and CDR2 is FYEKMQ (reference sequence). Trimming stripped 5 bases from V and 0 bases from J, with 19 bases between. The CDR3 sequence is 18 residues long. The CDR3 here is CASSPMGSRRSNTGELFF. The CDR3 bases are TGTGCCAGCAGCCCGATGGGGTCTAGAAGATCGAACACCGGGGAGCTGTTTTTT.

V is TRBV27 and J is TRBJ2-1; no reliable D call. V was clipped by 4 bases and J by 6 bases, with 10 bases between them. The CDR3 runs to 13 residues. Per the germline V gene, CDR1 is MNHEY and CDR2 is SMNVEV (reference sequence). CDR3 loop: CASSSPYSNEQFF. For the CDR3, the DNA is TGTGCCAGCAGTTCCCCTTACAGCAATGAGCAGTTCTTC.

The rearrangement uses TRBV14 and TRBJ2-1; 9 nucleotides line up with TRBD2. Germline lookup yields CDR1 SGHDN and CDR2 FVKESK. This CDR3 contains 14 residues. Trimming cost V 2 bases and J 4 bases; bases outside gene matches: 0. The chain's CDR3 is CASSQLAGYNEQFF. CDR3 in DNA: TGTGCCAGCAGCCAACTAGCGGGGTACAATGAGCAGTTCTTC.

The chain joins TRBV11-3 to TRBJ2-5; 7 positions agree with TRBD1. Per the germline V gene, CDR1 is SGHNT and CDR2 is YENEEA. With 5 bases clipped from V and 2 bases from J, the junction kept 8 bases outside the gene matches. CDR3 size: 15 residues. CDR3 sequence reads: CASSRGQMPQETQYF. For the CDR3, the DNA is TGTGCCAGCAGCCGGGGACAGATGCCTCAAGAGACCCAGTACTTC.

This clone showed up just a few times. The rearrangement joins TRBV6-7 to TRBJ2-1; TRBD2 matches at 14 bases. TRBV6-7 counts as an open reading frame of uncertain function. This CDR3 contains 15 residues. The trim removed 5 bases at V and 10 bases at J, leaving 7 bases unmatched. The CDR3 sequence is CASSLGTSGGQEQFF. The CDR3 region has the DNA TGTGCCAGCAGTCTCGGGACTAGCGGGGGCCAGGAGCAGTTCTTC.

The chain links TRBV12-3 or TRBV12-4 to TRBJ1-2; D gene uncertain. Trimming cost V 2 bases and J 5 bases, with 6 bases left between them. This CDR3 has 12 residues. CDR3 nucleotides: TGTGCCAGCAGTTTATTGGGGTATGGCTACACCTTC. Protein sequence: CASSLLGYGYTF.

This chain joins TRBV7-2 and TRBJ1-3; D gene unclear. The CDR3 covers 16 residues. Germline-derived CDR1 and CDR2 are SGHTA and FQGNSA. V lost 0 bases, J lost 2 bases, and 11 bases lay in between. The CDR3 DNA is TGTGCCAGCAGCTTAGCTCGGGGAAATACTGGAAACACCATATATTTT. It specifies CASSLARGNTGNTIYF.

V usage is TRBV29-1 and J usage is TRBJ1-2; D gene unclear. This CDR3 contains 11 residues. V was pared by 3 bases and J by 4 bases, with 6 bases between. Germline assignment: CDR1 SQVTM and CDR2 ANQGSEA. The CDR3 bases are TGCAGCGTTGATCCTTTCTATGGCTACACCTTC. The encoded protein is CSVDPFYGYTF.

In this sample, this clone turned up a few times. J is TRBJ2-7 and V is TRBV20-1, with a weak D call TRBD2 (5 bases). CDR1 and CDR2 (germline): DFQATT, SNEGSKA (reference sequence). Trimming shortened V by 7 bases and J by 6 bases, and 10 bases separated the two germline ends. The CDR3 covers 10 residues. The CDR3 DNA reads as TGCAGTGTCGACTACACCGAGCAGTACTTC. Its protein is CSVDYTEQYF.

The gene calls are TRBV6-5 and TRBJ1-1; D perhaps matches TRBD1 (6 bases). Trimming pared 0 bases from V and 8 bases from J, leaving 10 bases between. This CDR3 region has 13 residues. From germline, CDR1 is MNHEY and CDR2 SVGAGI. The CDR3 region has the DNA TGTGCCAGCAGTTACTCGCGGGGGGCAGAAGCTTTCTTT. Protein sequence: CASSYSRGAEAFF.

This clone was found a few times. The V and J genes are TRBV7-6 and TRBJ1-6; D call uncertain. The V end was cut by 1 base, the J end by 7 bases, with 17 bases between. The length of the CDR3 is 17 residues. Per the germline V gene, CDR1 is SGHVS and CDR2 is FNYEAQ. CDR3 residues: CASSLEFPGSQNSPLHF. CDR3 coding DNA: TGTGCCAGCAGCTTAGAGTTCCCGGGATCCCAAAATTCACCCCTCCACTTT. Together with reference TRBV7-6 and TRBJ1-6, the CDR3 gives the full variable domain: GAGVSQSPRYKVTKRGQDVALRCDPISGHVSLYWYRQALGQGPEFLTYFNYEAQQDKSGLPNDRFSAERPEGSISTLTIQRTEQRDSAMYRCASSLEFPGSQNSPLHFGNGTRLTVT.

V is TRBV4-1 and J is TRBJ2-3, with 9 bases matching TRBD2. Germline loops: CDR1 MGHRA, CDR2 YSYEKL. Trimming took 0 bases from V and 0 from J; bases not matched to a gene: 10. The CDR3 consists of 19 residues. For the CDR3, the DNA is TGCGCCAGCAGCCAAGACCTGGCTAGCGGGGACCCTAGCACAGATACGCAGTATTTT. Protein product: CASSQDLASGDPSTDTQYF.

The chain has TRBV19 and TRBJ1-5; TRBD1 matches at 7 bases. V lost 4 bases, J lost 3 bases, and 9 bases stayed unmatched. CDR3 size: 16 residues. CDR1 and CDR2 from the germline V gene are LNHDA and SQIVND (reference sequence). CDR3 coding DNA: TGTGCCAGTAGTAGAAACAGGGGCGATTACAATCAGCCCCAGCATTTT. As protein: CASSRNRGDYNQPQHF.